The clone carrying this T cell receptor beta chain was observed a few times. The antigen remains unidentified. Use of 60 Vbeta and 13 Jbeta primers characterized the PCR. Profiling relied on immunoSEQ multiplex PCR, and the TCRdb table lists in-frame clones only, not all of them. The profile covers fewer than 150,000 clones, with 60% to 85% appearing a single time and around 6.8% taken by the ten largest. The length of the CDR3 is 15 residues. The germline CDR1 and CDR2 sequences are MDHEN and SYDVKM. V lost 5 bases to trimming and J lost 0 bases, with 11 bases between them. The data were taken from a study of cytomegalovirus exposure and HLA in healthy donors. Study observations and caveats: High specificity and sensitivity for cytomegalovirus status were reported for the classifier. In an earlier analysis, about 87% or about 30%: the productive usage of most TCR beta V segments.

Specimen: PBMCs. The sequence came from a man aged 35 to 55 in good health and CMV-seropositive. V usage is TRBV28 and J usage is TRBJ1-5, with unresolved D. CDR3 in DNA: TGTGCCAGCAGTCGCGGACTTCTTAGCAATCAGCCCCAGCATTTT. It translates to CASSRGLLSNQPQHF.